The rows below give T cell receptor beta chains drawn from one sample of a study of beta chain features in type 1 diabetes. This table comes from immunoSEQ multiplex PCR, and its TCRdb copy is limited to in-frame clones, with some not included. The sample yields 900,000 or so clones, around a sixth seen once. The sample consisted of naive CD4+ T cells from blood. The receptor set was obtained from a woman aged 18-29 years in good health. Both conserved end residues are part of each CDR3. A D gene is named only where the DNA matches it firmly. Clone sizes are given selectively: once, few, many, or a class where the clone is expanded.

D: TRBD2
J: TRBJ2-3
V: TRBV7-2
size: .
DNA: TGTGCCAGCAGCTTAGTGGCTAGCGGGAGTATTATTTTAGATACGCAGTATTTT
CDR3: CASSLVASGSIILDTQYF

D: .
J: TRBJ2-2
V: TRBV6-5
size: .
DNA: TGTGCCAGCAGTTACTCGGCTTTGCGCCCCGCCGGGGAGCTGTTTTTT
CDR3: CASSYSALRPAGELFF

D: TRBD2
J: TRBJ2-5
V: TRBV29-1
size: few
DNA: TGCAGCGTGGCTGGTGGGAGGGCCGCAGAGACCCAGTACTTC
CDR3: CSVAGGRAAETQYF

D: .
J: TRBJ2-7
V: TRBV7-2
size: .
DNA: TGTGCCAGCAGCCCACGGACAGCCTACGAGCAGTACTTC
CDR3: CASSPRTAYEQYF

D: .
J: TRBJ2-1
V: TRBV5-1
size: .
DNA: TGCGCCAGCCGAGAGGGGGACTCCTACAATGAGCAGTTCTTC
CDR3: CASREGDSYNEQFF

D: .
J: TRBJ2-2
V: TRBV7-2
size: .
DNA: TGTGCCAGCAGCCGAGGCAGGGGCGCTGACACCGGGGAGCTGTTTTTT
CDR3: CASSRGRGADTGELFF

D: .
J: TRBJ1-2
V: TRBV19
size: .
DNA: TGTGCCAGTGACCGGGACGGACAATATGGCTACACCTTC
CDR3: CASDRDGQYGYTF

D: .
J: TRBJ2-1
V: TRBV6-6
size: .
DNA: TGTGCCAGCAGTACGTCCGGGACCTTCTACAATGAGCAGTTCTTC
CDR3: CASSTSGTFYNEQFF

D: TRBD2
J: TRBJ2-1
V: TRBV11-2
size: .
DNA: TGTGCCAGCAGCTTAGGGCTAGCGGGAGGTCGCGGCTCCTACAATGAGCAGTTCTTC
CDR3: CASSLGLAGGRGSYNEQFF

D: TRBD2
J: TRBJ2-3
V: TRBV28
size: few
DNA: TGTGCCAGCAGCTTAGCGGGAGGGACCCCAGATACGCAGTATTTT
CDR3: CASSLAGGTPDTQYF

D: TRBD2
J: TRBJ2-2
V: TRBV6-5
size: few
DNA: TGTGCCAGCAGTCAGTTTAGCGGGAAAACCGGGGAGCTGTTTTTT
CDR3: CASSQFSGKTGELFF

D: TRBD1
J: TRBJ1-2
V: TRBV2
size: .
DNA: TGTGCCAGCAGAGAACAGGGGTACTATGGCTACACCTTC
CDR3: CASREQGYYGYTF

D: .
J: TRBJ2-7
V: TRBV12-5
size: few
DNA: TGTGCTAGTGGCTCGGAGGATTACGAGCAGTACTTC
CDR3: CASGSEDYEQYF

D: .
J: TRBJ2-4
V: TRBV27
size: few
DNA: TGTGCCAGCAGTTTATCGATCGCAGGGAAAAACATTCAGTACTTC
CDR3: CASSLSIAGKNIQYF

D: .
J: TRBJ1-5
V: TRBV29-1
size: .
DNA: TGCAGCGTTGGGGCTTCGGGGCAGCCCCAGCATTTT
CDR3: CSVGASGQPQHF

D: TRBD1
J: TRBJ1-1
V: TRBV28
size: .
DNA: TGTGCCAGCAGTTTTCCGACAGGGCCGGGGACTGAAGCTTTCTTT
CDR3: CASSFPTGPGTEAFF

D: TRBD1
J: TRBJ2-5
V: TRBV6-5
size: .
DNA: TGTGCCAGCAGTTATTTCAGGGGGTGCGGAGAGACCCAGTACTTC
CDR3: CASSYFRGCGETQYF

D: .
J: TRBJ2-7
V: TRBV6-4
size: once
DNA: TGTGCCAGTTACTCCTACGAGCAGTACTTC
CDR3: CASYSYEQYF

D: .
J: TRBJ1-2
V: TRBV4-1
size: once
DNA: TGCGCCAGCAGCCAACAGCCCAACTATGGCTACACCTTC
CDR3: CASSQQPNYGYTF

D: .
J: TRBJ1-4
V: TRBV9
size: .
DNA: TGTGCCAGCAGCGTAGTTGGGGGTATTGGTGAAAAACTGTTTTTT
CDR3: CASSVVGGIGEKLFF

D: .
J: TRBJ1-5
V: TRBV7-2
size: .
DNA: TGCGCCAGCAGCTTAGTGGTGGGTCCTCGACCCCAGCATTTT
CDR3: CASSLVVGPRPQHF

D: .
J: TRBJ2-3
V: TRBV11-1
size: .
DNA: TGTGCCAGCAGCTTAAGGACAGATACGCAGTATTTT
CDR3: CASSLRTDTQYF

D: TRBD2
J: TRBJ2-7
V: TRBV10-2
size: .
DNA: TGCGCCAGCCGGGACTACCTCTACGAGCAGTACTTC
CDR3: CASRDYLYEQYF

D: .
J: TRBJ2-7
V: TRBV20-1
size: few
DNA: TGCAGTGCTAGATCCTACGAGCAGTACTTC
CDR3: CSARSYEQYF

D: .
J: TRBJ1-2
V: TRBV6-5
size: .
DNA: TGTGCCAGCAGACCGGCTACCTCGGGCCCCTATGGCTACACCTTC
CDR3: CASRPATSGPYGYTF

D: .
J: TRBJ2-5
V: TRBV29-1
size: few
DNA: TGCAGCTACCGGACCCAAGAGACCCAGTACTTC
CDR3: CSYRTQETQYF

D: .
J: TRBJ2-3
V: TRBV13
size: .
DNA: TGTGCCAGCGGGCTCGTGAGATTAGCGGTGGCTAACACAGATACGCAGTATTTT
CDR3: CASGLVRLAVANTDTQYF

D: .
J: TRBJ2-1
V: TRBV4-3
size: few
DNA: TGCGCCAGCAGCCAAGAAGGGCAAGTAGCCTACAATGAGCAGTTCTTC
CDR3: CASSQEGQVAYNEQFF

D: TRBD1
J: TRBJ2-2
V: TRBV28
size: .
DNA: TGTGCCACCCTAGGGCATACGGCAGGGGGTTTTGGCGGGGAGCTGTTTTTT
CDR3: CATLGHTAGGFGGELFF

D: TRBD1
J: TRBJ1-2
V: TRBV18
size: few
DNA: TGTGCCAGCTCACCAACAGGGGAGCCGGGAGGCTACACCTTC
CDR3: CASSPTGEPGGYTF

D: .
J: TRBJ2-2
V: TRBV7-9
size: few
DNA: TGTGCCAGCAGCTTTTATAAGGAGCTGTTTTTT
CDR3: CASSFYKELFF